The 11 T cell receptor beta chains below all came from one sample that was sequenced in a study of Ad26.COV2.S vaccination and SARS-CoV-2 variants (dated by TCRdb to the early 2020s). The library was built by means of the immunoSEQ multiplex PCR assay. What TCRdb holds here is the immuneACCESS table cut down to in-frame rearrangements. Part of the clones is not present; checked against another copy, under half of the missing clones reflect an unresolved V gene, and the others are unexplained. A total of hundreds of thousands of clones appear in this sample, 88% of them only once. Of the sample, approximately 5.9% is held by the ten largest clones. The treatment or condition label of this sample denotes: 15 to 20 received Ad26.COV2.S at low or high dose, single or two shots; about 5 received placebo; per-sample allocation not given. For vaccine and placebo recipients, repertoires were sequenced using samples collected on day 63 after the first injection.

Sequenced material: peripheral blood, taken in a trial of Ad26.COV2.S vaccine versus placebo. The receptors here all came from a person between 18 and 59 years old who received the Ad26.COV2.S COVID-19 vaccine or a placebo.

The V gene is TRBV6-2 or TRBV6-3, the J gene TRBJ2-1; TRBD2 agrees at 11 bases. CDR3 size: 17 residues. Germline values: CDR1 MNHEY, CDR2 SVGEGT. The J segment lost 3 bases and the V segment lost 0 bases, leaving 4 bases of the junction unmatched. The CDR3 sequence is CASSYSMGLADYNEQFF. The CDR3 DNA is TGTGCCAGCAGTTACTCGATGGGACTAGCGGACTACAATGAGCAGTTCTTC.

In its sample, this clone was seen once. This sequence joins TRBV4-1 and TRBJ1-5, with TRBD1 matching over 9 bases. CDR3 length equals 15 residues. Germline V gene lookup returns CDR1 MGHRA and CDR2 YSYEKL. Unmatched junction bases numbered 8, after V lost 7 bases and J lost 4 bases. The CDR3 nucleotides are TGCGCCAGCAATGATGCGACAGGGGGAAATCAGCCCCAGCATTTT. Its protein product is CASNDATGGNQPQHF.

This clone was seen a handful of times. V is TRBV29-1 and J is TRBJ2-1; no firm D call. V lost 4 bases and J 0 bases, leaving 13 bases between the germline ends. Germline V lookup: CDR1 SQVTM, CDR2 ANQGSEA. The CDR3 spans 15 residues. Here the CDR3 DNA reads TGCAGCGTTGTTGGTGGCCCTGACTCCTACAATGAGCAGTTCTTC. It translates to CSVVGGPDSYNEQFF.

J is TRBJ2-7 and V is TRBV9; tentatively, D is TRBD2 (5 bases). V lost 4 bases and J 2 bases, leaving 13 bases between the germline ends. This CDR3 has 14 amino acids. Germline CDR1 and CDR2: SGDLS and YYNGEE. In nucleotides, the CDR3 is TGTGCCAGCAGCCCTCGGTTAGCGACCTACGAGCAGTACTTC. Translating gives CASSPRLATYEQYF.

Comment on this clone: Distinct nucleotide sequences in the sample also encode this CDR3. This chain uses TRBV29-1 with TRBJ2-7; TRBD1 matches at 8 bases. CDR1 is SQVTM and CDR2 is ANQGSEA in the germline V gene. CDR3 size: 11 residues. With V trimmed by 7 bases and J by 4 bases, 3 bases remained unmatched. The CDR3 nucleotides are TGCAGCGCCACAGGGGGATACGAGCAGTACTTC. Its protein product is CSATGGYEQYF.

The chain carries TRBV4-1 and TRBJ1-2, with a possible D match to TRBD1 (6 bases). The germline CDR1 and CDR2 sequences are MGHRA and YSYEKL. V lost 4 bases and J lost 5, with 14 bases in between. This CDR3 comprises 14 residues. The CDR3 loop reads CASSLTAGTYGYTF. Here the CDR3 DNA reads TGCGCCAGCAGCCTCACGGCAGGGACATATGGCTACACCTTC.

The chain is built from TRBV9 and TRBJ2-2; tentatively, D is TRBD2 (6 bases). Germline V CDR1 and CDR2: SGDLS, YYNGEE. There are 14 residues in the CDR3. V was cut by 9 bases and J by 0 bases, with 12 bases left in between. CDR3 loop: CATTRGTNTGELFF. The CDR3 coding sequence is TGTGCCACCACCCGGGGGACGAACACCGGGGAGCTGTTTTTT.

This chain links TRBV4-2 with TRBJ1-2, with 7 bases identical to TRBD1. The V segment lost 0 bases and the J segment 3 bases; nucleotides outside the gene matches: 4. The CDR3 is 15 residues long. The germline CDR1 and CDR2 sequences are LGHNA and YNFKEQ. The CDR3 DNA sequence: TGTGCCAGCAGCCAAGAGAGGGGGCGAGACTATGGCTACACCTTC. It is translated as CASSQERGRDYGYTF.

This clone was detected a few times. This sequence joins TRBV6-4 and TRBJ2-2; TRBD2 agrees at 8 bases. The V segment lost 5 bases and the J segment 6 bases; nucleotides outside the gene matches: 5. Germline V gives CDR1 MRHNA, CDR2 SNTAGT. The CDR3 sequence is 14 residues long. The CDR3: CASSKTSVAGELFF. The CDR3, as DNA: TGTGCCAGCAGTAAGACTAGCGTGGCCGGGGAGCTGTTTTTT.

Notes on this clone: Other nucleotide sequences from this sample produce the same CDR3. The CDR3 loop reads CASSQDTLRETQYF. The CDR3, as DNA: TGCGCCAGCAGCCAAGATACCCTTCGGGAGACCCAGTACTTC. The chain is built from TRBV4-3 and TRBJ2-5; no firm D call. The germline V gene has CDR1 LGHNA and CDR2 YSLEER. V was clipped by 0 bases and J by 5 bases, with 10 bases between them. The CDR3 is 14 residues long.

The V call is TRBV3-1 (or the pseudogene TRBV3-2), the J call TRBJ2-2; tentatively, D is TRBD2 (6 bases). CDR1 LGHDT and CDR2 YNNKEL come from the germline V gene (reference sequence). Trimming removed 4 bases from V and 6 bases from J, with 12 bases in between. The CDR3 sequence is 14 residues long. The CDR3 reads CASSLRLEAGELFF. CDR3 DNA sequence: TGTGCCAGCAGCCTACGACTAGAGGCCGGGGAGCTGTTTTTT.